This is a list of T cell receptor beta chains from one sample in a study of T-cell memory formation after mild COVID-19. In TCRdb, the 5' RACE reads were re-called with MiXCR into one record per CDR3 protein. Here the sample spans roughly 250,000 distinct CDR3 sequences, approximately 15% being singletons. Sequencing was done on a sample of PBMCs or a T cell subset sorted from them (not recorded which). The receptors stem from a man aged 18 to 30 who had mild COVID-19 (a few samples of this study predate the infection). Cell type and time point are not known. CDR3s include the opening cysteine and the closing phenylalanine or tryptophan. Fields, in order: clone size, J gene, V gene, D gene, CDR3 protein, CDR3 DNA. The D gene is left open where the match is weak. Expanded clones are given a class, and other clones once, few, many or no size at all.

size: NA
J: TRBJ1-2
V: TRBV28
D: NA
CDR3: CASSFAPHRAGYTF
DNA: TGTGCCAGCAGTTTTGCGCCCCATAGGGCTGGCTACACCTTC

size: few
J: TRBJ1-4
V: TRBV27
D: NA
CDR3: CASSLVLDEKLFF
DNA: TGTGCCAGCAGTTTAGTTCTCGACGAAAAACTGTTTTTT

size: few
J: TRBJ2-5
V: TRBV7-9
D: NA
CDR3: CASSPQGGDGETQYF
DNA: TGTGCCAGCAGCCCACAGGGGGGGGATGGAGAGACCCAGTACTTC

size: few
J: TRBJ2-3
V: TRBV6-5
D: NA
CDR3: CASSYFQGDTQYF
DNA: TGTGCCAGCAGTTACTTTCAGGGGGATACGCAGTATTTT

size: few
J: TRBJ2-5
V: TRBV7-2
D: NA
CDR3: CASSRSGRETQYF
DNA: TGTGCCAGCAGCAGGTCGGGGAGAGAGACCCAGTACTTC

size: many
J: TRBJ1-5
V: TRBV27
D: NA
CDR3: CASSPTGFSNQPQHF
DNA: TGTGCCAGCAGCCCAACAGGGTTTAGCAATCAGCCCCAGCATTTT

size: NA
J: TRBJ2-7
V: TRBV29-1
D: NA
CDR3: CSVAAVSYEQYF
DNA: TGCAGCGTCGCGGCCGTCTCCTACGAGCAGTACTTC

size: few
J: TRBJ2-3
V: TRBV3-1
D: TRBD2
CDR3: CASSHARGGTDTQYF
DNA: TGTGCCAGCAGCCACGCGCGGGGGGGCACAGATACGCAGTATTTT

size: many
J: TRBJ2-2
V: TRBV5-1
D: NA
CDR3: CASSFGTPNTGELFF
DNA: TGCGCCAGCAGCTTTGGGACGCCGAACACCGGGGAGCTGTTTTTT

size: few
J: TRBJ2-1
V: TRBV4-1
D: TRBD2
CDR3: CASSQGGIRTSGSFYRLEQFF
DNA: TGCGCCAGCAGCCAAGGTGGTATCAGGACTAGCGGGTCGTTTTATCGCCTTGAGCAGTTCTTC

size: NA
J: TRBJ1-1
V: TRBV2
D: TRBD1
CDR3: CASSGQGLGNTEAFF
DNA: TGTGCCAGCAGTGGACAGGGGCTCGGGAACACTGAAGCTTTCTTT

size: NA
J: TRBJ2-5
V: TRBV7-2
D: TRBD1
CDR3: CASSFDRGRVETQYF
DNA: TGTGCCAGCAGCTTCGACAGGGGGAGGGTAGAGACCCAGTACTTC

size: many
J: TRBJ2-1
V: TRBV7-2
D: NA
CDR3: CASSFGYNEQFF
DNA: TGTGCCAGCAGCTTCGGCTACAATGAGCAGTTCTTC

size: many
J: TRBJ2-1
V: TRBV5-1
D: TRBD2
CDR3: CASSFTGGPNEQFF
DNA: TGCGCCAGCAGCTTCACGGGGGGGCCAAATGAGCAGTTCTTC

size: NA
J: TRBJ1-1
V: TRBV28
D: NA
CDR3: CASTPESRGTEAFF
DNA: TGTGCCAGCACCCCGGAAAGTAGGGGCACTGAAGCTTTCTTT

size: NA
J: TRBJ1-2
V: TRBV7-8
D: TRBD1
CDR3: CASSRGWTGDGYTF
DNA: TGTGCCAGCAGCCGGGGCTGGACAGGGGATGGCTACACCTTC

size: NA
J: TRBJ2-7
V: TRBV10-3
D: NA
CDR3: CAISDRGVHEQYF
DNA: TGTGCCATCAGTGACAGGGGGGTGCACGAGCAGTACTTC

size: NA
J: TRBJ2-5
V: TRBV5-5
D: NA
CDR3: CASSPDGKETQYF
DNA: TGTGCCAGCAGCCCGGACGGAAAAGAGACCCAGTACTTC

size: NA
J: TRBJ2-3
V: TRBV24-1
D: NA
CDR3: CATSAGTDTQYF
DNA: TGTGCCACCAGCGCAGGGACAGATACGCAGTATTTT

size: NA
J: TRBJ2-5
V: TRBV12-3/TRBV12-4
D: NA
CDR3: CASSFFPGETQYF
DNA: TGTGCCAGCAGTTTTTTCCCAGGAGAGACCCAGTACTTC

size: NA
J: TRBJ2-1
V: TRBV6-1
D: TRBD2
CDR3: CASSLLAGGRPTNNEQFF
DNA: TGTGCCAGCAGTTTACTAGCGGGGGGCCGACCGACTAACAATGAGCAGTTCTTC

size: NA
J: TRBJ2-5
V: TRBV6-6
D: NA
CDR3: CASSRFSVGETQYF
DNA: TGTGCCAGCAGTAGGTTTAGTGTTGGAGAGACCCAGTACTTC

size: few
J: TRBJ2-3
V: TRBV19
D: NA
CDR3: CASEGGVTDTQYF
DNA: TGTGCCAGCGAAGGGGGGGTCACAGATACGCAGTATTTT

size: NA
J: TRBJ1-3
V: TRBV7-2
D: NA
CDR3: CASSLQTGSGNTIYF
DNA: TGTGCCAGCAGCTTACAGACAGGCTCTGGAAACACCATATATTTT

size: few
J: TRBJ1-5
V: TRBV28
D: TRBD1
CDR3: CASSLQLGTDQPQHF
DNA: TGTGCCAGCAGTTTACAACTCGGGACAGATCAGCCCCAGCATTTT

size: few
J: TRBJ1-2
V: TRBV7-2
D: NA
CDR3: CASTPTRGTYYGYTF
DNA: TGTGCCAGCACCCCCACCCGGGGTACCTACTATGGCTACACCTTC

size: NA
J: TRBJ1-4
V: TRBV7-8
D: NA
CDR3: CASSLATGANEKLFF
DNA: TGTGCCAGCAGCTTAGCGACGGGTGCTAATGAAAAACTGTTTTTT

size: few
J: TRBJ2-2
V: TRBV5-1
D: NA
CDR3: CASSLSIPDGELFF
DNA: TGCGCCAGCAGCTTAAGCATCCCCGACGGGGAGCTGTTTTTT

size: many
J: TRBJ2-2
V: TRBV7-2
D: TRBD2
CDR3: CASSPRDYPRGDGELFF
DNA: TGTGCCAGCAGCCCTCGGGACTACCCCCGTGGAGACGGGGAGCTGTTTTTT

size: NA
J: TRBJ2-1
V: TRBV4-3
D: NA
CDR3: CASSQDFGDNEQFF
DNA: TGCGCCAGCAGCCAAGATTTCGGGGACAATGAGCAGTTCTTC

size: few
J: TRBJ2-7
V: TRBV5-1
D: NA
CDR3: CASSLRTPTRYEQYF
DNA: TGCGCCAGCAGCTTGCGGACACCCACGAGATACGAGCAGTACTTC

size: many
J: TRBJ1-4
V: TRBV7-8
D: NA
CDR3: CASSQGSGYEKLFF
DNA: TGTGCCAGCAGCCAGGGCTCGGGATATGAAAAACTGTTTTTT

size: few
J: TRBJ1-2
V: TRBV20-1
D: TRBD1
CDR3: CSANSGTGGGYTF
DNA: TGCAGTGCAAATTCCGGGACAGGGGGTGGCTACACCTTC

size: NA
J: TRBJ1-1
V: TRBV5-1
D: NA
CDR3: CASSRHEGVGAFF
DNA: TGCGCCAGCAGCCGGCACGAGGGGGTAGGAGCTTTCTTT

size: NA
J: TRBJ1-1
V: TRBV5-1
D: NA
CDR3: CASSPRGNEAFF
DNA: TGCGCCAGCAGCCCAAGAGGAAATGAAGCTTTCTTT

size: few
J: TRBJ1-5
V: TRBV7-9
D: NA
CDR3: CASRGEPNQPQHF
DNA: TGTGCCAGCAGAGGGGAACCCAATCAGCCCCAGCATTTT

size: few
J: TRBJ2-6
V: TRBV4-1
D: NA
CDR3: CASSQEAISGANVLTF
DNA: TGCGCCAGCAGCCAAGAAGCGATCTCTGGGGCCAACGTCCTGACTTTC

size: few
J: TRBJ2-3
V: TRBV18
D: NA
CDR3: CASSPVQGPQDTQYF
DNA: TGTGCCAGCTCACCAGTGCAGGGGCCTCAAGATACGCAGTATTTT

size: NA
J: TRBJ1-1
V: TRBV6-5
D: NA
CDR3: CASSKGGMNTEAFF
DNA: TGTGCCAGCAGTAAGGGGGGGATGAACACTGAAGCTTTCTTT

size: NA
J: TRBJ1-2
V: TRBV6-5
D: NA
CDR3: CASSYGGNGYTF
DNA: TGTGCCAGCAGTTACGGGGGTAATGGCTACACCTTC

size: few
J: TRBJ1-1
V: TRBV11-2
D: TRBD1
CDR3: CASSSRQGMNTEAFF
DNA: TGTGCCAGCAGCTCGCGACAGGGGATGAACACTGAAGCTTTCTTT

size: once
J: TRBJ2-1
V: TRBV6-6
D: TRBD2
CDR3: CASSFQLAGTNEQFF
DNA: TGTGCCAGCAGTTTTCAACTAGCGGGGACTAATGAGCAGTTCTTC

size: few
J: TRBJ1-1
V: TRBV15
D: NA
CDR3: CATSSRKPLQGEAFF
DNA: TGTGCCACCAGCAGCCGCAAACCCCTTCAGGGGGAAGCTTTCTTT

size: NA
J: TRBJ2-2
V: TRBV6-6
D: TRBD1
CDR3: CASSLTGVRGTGELFF
DNA: TGTGCCAGCTCCCTTACAGGGGTTCGAGGCACCGGGGAGCTGTTTTTT

size: NA
J: TRBJ1-2
V: TRBV7-2
D: NA
CDR3: CASSTDLRNYGYTF
DNA: TGTGCCAGCAGCACCGACCTCCGTAACTATGGCTACACCTTC

size: NA
J: TRBJ2-5
V: TRBV18
D: TRBD1
CDR3: CASSVQGDQETQYF
DNA: TGTGCCAGCTCAGTGCAGGGGGACCAAGAGACCCAGTACTTC

size: few
J: TRBJ1-1
V: TRBV7-9
D: NA
CDR3: CASSAVRGPGNTEAFF
DNA: TGTGCCAGCAGCGCTGTCAGGGGACCGGGGAACACTGAAGCTTTCTTT

size: NA
J: TRBJ1-1
V: TRBV12-3/TRBV12-4
D: NA
CDR3: CASSLWGSTEAFF
DNA: TGTGCCAGCAGTTTATGGGGTAGCACTGAAGCTTTCTTT

size: many
J: TRBJ2-1
V: TRBV6-1
D: TRBD2
CDR3: CASSQTSGGYNEQFF
DNA: TGTGCCAGCAGCCAGACTAGCGGGGGGTACAATGAGCAGTTCTTC

size: NA
J: TRBJ2-1
V: TRBV20-1
D: NA
CDR3: CSARVYGTGSGYNEQFF
DNA: TGCAGTGCTAGAGTCTACGGAACAGGGTCGGGTTACAATGAGCAGTTCTTC

size: NA
J: TRBJ1-1
V: TRBV29-1
D: NA
CDR3: CSVAPILETEAFF
DNA: TGCAGCGTTGCCCCAATCCTGGAGACTGAAGCTTTCTTT

size: NA
J: TRBJ2-2
V: TRBV5-1
D: NA
CDR3: CASSLAHSLGELFF
DNA: TGCGCCAGCAGCTTGGCTCATTCTCTCGGGGAGCTGTTTTTT

size: many
J: TRBJ1-5
V: TRBV12-3/TRBV12-4
D: TRBD1
CDR3: CASRGQGDSQPQHF
DNA: TGTGCCAGCAGAGGACAGGGGGATAGTCAGCCCCAGCATTTT

size: NA
J: TRBJ1-5
V: TRBV6-2/TRBV6-3
D: NA
CDR3: CASMGLSIQPQHF
DNA: TGTGCCAGCATGGGACTAAGTATTCAGCCCCAGCATTTT

size: few
J: TRBJ1-2
V: TRBV7-9
D: TRBD1
CDR3: CASSSRDSLVTF
DNA: TGTGCCAGCAGCTCCAGGGACAGCCTCGTCACCTTC

size: few
J: TRBJ1-4
V: TRBV30
D: NA
CDR3: CAHQSGGEKLFF
DNA: TGTGCCCACCAATCGGGGGGGGAAAAACTGTTTTTT